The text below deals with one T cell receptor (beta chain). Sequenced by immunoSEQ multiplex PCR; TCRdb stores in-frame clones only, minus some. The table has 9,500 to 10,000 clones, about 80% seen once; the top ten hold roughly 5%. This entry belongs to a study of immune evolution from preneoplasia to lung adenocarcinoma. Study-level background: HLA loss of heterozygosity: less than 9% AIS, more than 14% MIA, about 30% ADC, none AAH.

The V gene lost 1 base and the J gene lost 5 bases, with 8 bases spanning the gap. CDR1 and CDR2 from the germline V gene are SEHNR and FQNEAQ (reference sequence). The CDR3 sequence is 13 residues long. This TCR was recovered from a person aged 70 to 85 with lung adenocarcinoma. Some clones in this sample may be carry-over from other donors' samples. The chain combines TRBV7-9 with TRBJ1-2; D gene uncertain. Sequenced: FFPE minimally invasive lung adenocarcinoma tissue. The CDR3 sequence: CASSLVEPYGYTF. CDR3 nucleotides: TGTGCCAGCAGCTTAGTGGAGCCTTATGGCTACACCTTC.